Shown below are 16 T cell receptor beta chains from a single sample sequenced in a study of T cell responses to AZD1222 COVID-19 vaccine. The assay was immunoSEQ multiplex PCR, and TCRdb's table has in-frame clones only and misses some. The sample has some 190,000 clones; roughly 91% are singletons. This sample comprised peripheral blood, obtained 28 days after the second AZD1222 dose. These TCRs come from an adult who received the AZD1222 COVID-19 vaccine.

The chain has TRBV27 and TRBJ2-2; the D is unclear. The CDR3 spans 15 residues. V was trimmed by 5 bases and J by 0 bases, leaving 10 bases between them. Germline CDR1 and CDR2: MNHEY and SMNVEV (reference sequence). Written as DNA, the CDR3 is TGTGCCAGCAGTCGACAACAGCCGAACACCGGGGAGCTGTTTTTT. Amino acid sequence: CASSRQQPNTGELFF.

V usage is TRBV7-2 and J usage is TRBJ2-3; D possibly corresponds to TRBD1 (6 bases). The germline gives CDR1 SGHTA, CDR2 FQGNSA. Trimming left V 5 bases short and J 4 bases short, with 10 bases between. The CDR3 runs 13 residues. The CDR3 sequence is CASSPGQPDTQYF. The CDR3 DNA reads TGTGCCAGCAGCCCCGGACAGCCAGATACGCAGTATTTT.

The rearrangement uses TRBV12-3 or TRBV12-4 and TRBJ1-5; the D is unclear. The CDR3 is 12 amino acids. Trimming took 1 base from V and 7 from J, leaving 5 bases between them. The CDR3 is CASSLVRQPQHF. The DNA of the CDR3 is TGTGCCAGCAGTTTAGTGCGGCAGCCCCAGCATTTT.

The CDR3 spells CASSIDSLNTEAFF. CDR3 nucleotide sequence: TGTGCCAGTAGTATAGACAGCTTGAACACTGAAGCTTTCTTT. This chain uses TRBV19 with TRBJ1-1; D gene unclear. The CDR3 runs 14 residues. Trimming cost V 0 bases and J 0 bases, with 5 bases left between them. Germline CDR1 is LNHDA and CDR2 is SQIVND (reference sequence).

V and J are TRBV5-1 and TRBJ2-3; 9 bases agree with TRBD2. With V trimmed by 2 bases and J by 5 bases, 6 bases remained unmatched. Germline V CDR1 and CDR2: SGHRS, YFSETQ. The CDR3 spans 15 residues. CDR3 in amino acids: CASSFSSGNGDTQYF. In DNA form, the CDR3 reads TGCGCCAGCAGCTTTTCTAGCGGGAACGGAGATACGCAGTATTTT. Filled out from reference TRBV5-1 and TRBJ2-3, the complete variable domain reads KAGVTQTPRYLIKTRGQQVTLSCSPISGHRSVSWYQQTPGQGLQFLFEYFSETQRNKGNFPGRFSGRQFSNSRSEMNVSTLELGDSALYLCASSFSSGNGDTQYFGPGTRLTVL.

This sequence joins TRBV18 and TRBJ2-5; 7 nucleotides align to TRBD2. The CDR3 extends over 13 amino acids. Trimming cost V 5 bases and J 9 bases; bases outside gene matches: 9. Germline V CDR1 and CDR2: KGHSH, LQKENI. The CDR3 region is CASSSSGGIAQYF. CDR3 bases: TGTGCCAGCTCATCCTCGGGGGGTATCGCCCAGTACTTC.

The chain recombines TRBV7-3 with TRBJ2-1; D is possibly TRBD2 (6 bases). Germline CDR1 is SGHTA and CDR2 is FQGTGA. This CDR3 region has 16 residues. The V and J ends lost 2 bases and 5 bases respectively, with 16 bases between them. CDR3 residues: CASSLGVRGQHNEQFF. The CDR3 bases are TGTGCCAGCAGCTTAGGCGTGCGGGGCCAACACAATGAGCAGTTCTTC.

This chain joins TRBV28 and TRBJ2-7; a weak D match, TRBD2 (5 bases). Trimming cost V 3 bases and J 3 bases, with 6 bases left between them. The CDR3 contains 12 residues. Germline CDR1 reads MDHEN; CDR2 reads SYDVKM. CDR3 in DNA: TGTGCCAGCAGTTTTACTAGCTACGAGCAGTACTTC. Protein: CASSFTSYEQYF.

The chain links TRBV28 to TRBJ2-5; 8 nucleotides line up with TRBD2. In germline, CDR1 is MDHEN, CDR2 SYDVKM. Trimming cost V 7 bases and J 4 bases; bases outside gene matches: 5. This CDR3 region has 13 residues. The DNA of the CDR3 is TGTGCCAGCAATCCCGGGGGGGGAGAGACCCAGTACTTC. It translates to CASNPGGGETQYF. Full variable domain (outside the CDR3, taken from reference TRBV28 and TRBJ2-5): DVKVTQSSRYLVKRTGEKVFLECVQDMDHENMFWYRQDPGLGLRLIYFSYDVKMKEKGDIPEGYSVSREKKERFSLILESASTNQTSMYLCASNPGGGETQYFGPGTRLLVL.

V usage is TRBV29-1 and J usage is TRBJ2-1; tentative D call: TRBD1 (5 bases). The V gene lost 2 bases and the J gene lost 4 bases, with 12 bases spanning the gap. Germline-derived CDR1 and CDR2 are SQVTM and ANQGSEA. CDR3 length: 14 residues. CDR3 residues: CSVELTDRYNEQFF. DNA of the CDR3: TGCAGCGTTGAACTGACAGACCGTTACAATGAGCAGTTCTTC.

This chain uses TRBV5-1 with TRBJ2-2; 13 bases agree with TRBD2. There are 18 residues in the CDR3. With 4 bases clipped from V and 1 base from J, the junction kept 7 bases outside the gene matches. Germline CDR1 SGHRS, CDR2 YFSETQ. The CDR3 DNA is TGCGCCAGCAGCCTAGGACTAGCGGGGGCCAGGAACACCGGGGAGCTGTTTTTT. Translated, it gives CASSLGLAGARNTGELFF.

The chain joins TRBV12-3 or TRBV12-4 to TRBJ1-2; D gene ambiguous. Trimming shortened V by 3 bases and J by 4 bases, and 3 bases separated the two germline ends. This CDR3 is 11 amino acids long. The CDR3 DNA is TGTGCCAGCAGTTTTAGCTATGGCTACACCTTC. Its translation: CASSFSYGYTF.

This clone is a singleton in its sample. The chain combines TRBV9 with TRBJ2-3, with 11 bases lining up with TRBD2. The CDR3 is 17 residues long. Germline V gene sequence: CDR1 SGDLS, CDR2 YYNGEE. Losses at the gene ends were 4 bases for V and 3 bases for J; bases not matched to a gene: 10. Here the CDR3 reads CASSRRPGLADTDTQYF. CDR3 nucleotide sequence: TGTGCCAGCAGCCGTAGGCCGGGACTAGCGGATACAGATACGCAGTATTTT. The full variable domain, with the rest looked up from reference TRBV9 and TRBJ2-3, is DSGVTQTPKHLITATGQRVTLRCSPRSGDLSVYWYQQSLDQGLQFLIQYYNGEERAKGNILERFSAQQFPDLHSELNLSSLELGDSALYFCASSRRPGLADTDTQYFGPGTRLTVL.

This clone has just one count. The rearrangement links TRBV4-1 to TRBJ2-1, with 11 bases that match TRBD2. CDR1 and CDR2 (germline): MGHRA, YSYEKL. V was clipped by 4 bases and J by 4 bases; unmatched bases: 3. This CDR3 has 15 residues. The CDR3 bases are TGCGCCAGCAGCCCCGCTAGCGGGAGGTACAATGAGCAGTTCTTC. Amino acids: CASSPASGRYNEQFF.

The V and J genes are TRBV25-1 and TRBJ2-7, with D unclear. The CDR3 runs 14 residues. CDR1 is MGHDK, CDR2 SYGVNS, per germline. Trimming took off 5 bases at V and 2 bases at J, with 13 bases between the two ends. CDR3 loop: CASSPVGTPYEQYF. The CDR3 DNA is TGTGCCAGCAGTCCTGTGGGAACTCCCTACGAGCAGTACTTC.

The rearrangement uses TRBV19 and TRBJ2-1; D is unclear. The germline V gene encodes CDR1 LNHDA and CDR2 SQIVND (reference sequence). The CDR3 spans 11 residues. Trimming removed 7 bases at V and 8 bases at J, with 9 bases between. The CDR3 DNA reads as TGTGCCAGTACCAGCATGGATGAGCAGTTCTTC. Translation: CASTSMDEQFF.